These 20 T cell receptor beta chains were all obtained from the same sample, sequenced in a study of identical twins. One entry per CDR3 protein results from TCRdb running MiXCR on the 5' RACE reads. The sample has a few hundred thousand distinct CDR3 sequences; roughly 9% are singletons. The source material was naive T cells sorted from blood. These receptor sequences come from a woman aged 45 to 65 in good health.

This clonotype was seen at least ten times. V gene TRBV12-3 or TRBV12-4 combines with J gene TRBJ2-1, with D hard to call. This CDR3 comprises 16 residues. V gave up 0 bases and J gave up 5 bases, with 14 bases separating them. Here the CDR3 DNA reads TGTGCCAGCAGTTTAGCAGCTCGACCCTCTCACAATGAGCAGTTCTTC. Protein sequence: CASSLAARPSHNEQFF.

The sample holds many counts of this clonotype. V and J are TRBV4-1 and TRBJ2-4; D tentatively reads TRBD1 or TRBD2 (5 bases each). The CDR3 covers 15 residues. The V end lost 0 bases, the J end lost 0 bases, and 6 bases lay between the germline ends. The germline CDR1 and CDR2 sequences are MGHRA and YSYEKL. The CDR3 bases are TGCGCCAGCAGCCAAGAGGGGACAGCCAAAAACATTCAGTACTTC. Its protein product is CASSQEGTAKNIQYF.

This clonotype was picked up a small number of times. The chain employs TRBV5-1 and TRBJ2-2; 9 nucleotides match TRBD1. Germline loops: CDR1 SGHRS, CDR2 YFSETQ. The junction had 5 bases not matched to a gene; V was cut back by 4 bases and J by 1 base. The CDR3 contains 16 residues. The CDR3 is CASSKGQGVNTGELFF. The CDR3 DNA reads TGCGCCAGCAGCAAGGGACAGGGCGTGAACACCGGGGAGCTGTTTTTT.

This clonotype was found a few times. The V gene is TRBV5-1, the J gene TRBJ2-1, with 8 bases aligning to TRBD2. CDR3 length: 19 residues. J was trimmed by 0 bases and V by 4 bases; bases with no gene match: 15. Germline V gene data show CDR1 as SGHRS and CDR2 as YFSETQ. The CDR3: CASSRSHLTGTSSYNEQFF. In DNA, the CDR3 is TGCGCCAGCAGCCGATCGCACCTCACCGGGACTAGCTCCTACAATGAGCAGTTCTTC.

V is TRBV11-3 and J is TRBJ2-4, with a weak D call TRBD1 (6 bases). The CDR3 has 17 residues. Germline CDR1 is SGHNT and CDR2 is YENEEA. V lost 0 bases to trimming and J lost 6 bases, with 18 bases between them. The CDR3 sequence is CASSLDLWAGDRNIQYF. The CDR3 bases are TGTGCCAGCAGCTTAGATCTTTGGGCAGGGGATCGAAACATTCAGTACTTC.

The sample holds a few counts of this clonotype. The V gene is TRBV2, the J gene TRBJ2-7, with 13 bases lining up with TRBD2. J lost 5 bases, V lost 6 bases, and 4 bases had no gene match. The CDR3 has 14 amino acids. The germline gives CDR1 SNHLY, CDR2 FYNNEI. CDR3 DNA: TGTGCCAGCAGGGTGACTAGCGGGAGGCACGAGCAGTACTTC. Translation: CASRVTSGRHEQYF.

This clonotype has only a few counts. The chain recombines TRBV2 with TRBJ2-3; TRBD1 matches 9 bases. The junction had 10 bases not matched to a gene; V was cut back by 1 base and J by 8 bases. Germline V gives CDR1 SNHLY, CDR2 FYNNEI. The CDR3 has 16 amino acids. The CDR3 DNA sequence: TGTGCCAGCAGTGAAGTACAGGGGGCGCTTATTGGTACGCAGTATTTT. Protein: CASSEVQGALIGTQYF.

This clonotype has at least ten counts. The V call is TRBV4-2, the J call TRBJ2-3, with no clear D. Germline V gene lookup returns CDR1 LGHNA and CDR2 YNFKEQ. Trimming pared 3 bases from V and 4 bases from J, leaving 11 bases between. CDR3 length: 14 amino acids. The chain's CDR3 is CASSQLRSADTQYF. The CDR3 coding sequence is TGTGCCAGCAGCCAGTTAAGAAGCGCAGATACGCAGTATTTT.

The DNA for the CDR3 is TGCAGTGCTCCCGGGACAGGGAGGTGGGAAGCTTTCTTT. Its protein product is CSAPGTGRWEAFF. The J gene is TRBJ1-1, the V gene TRBV20-1; 9 bases align to TRBD1. Germline V gene data show CDR1 as DFQATT and CDR2 as SNEGSKA (reference sequence). CDR3 length equals 13 residues. V lost 5 bases and J lost 8; bases outside the gene matches: 9.

V is TRBV5-1 and J is TRBJ2-1, with 8 bases matching TRBD2. Germline CDR1 is SGHRS and CDR2 is YFSETQ. After removal of 1 base from V and 8 bases from J, the junction contained 11 bases not matched to a gene. The CDR3 sequence is 16 residues long. The CDR3 DNA reads TGCGCCAGCAGCTTGAAATGGGAGCGGGGGACCGATGAGCAGTTCTTC. It encodes CASSLKWERGTDEQFF. The full variable domain, with the rest looked up from reference TRBV5-1 and TRBJ2-1, is KAGVTQTPRYLIKTRGQQVTLSCSPISGHRSVSWYQQTPGQGLQFLFEYFSETQRNKGNFPGRFSGRQFSNSRSEMNVSTLELGDSALYLCASSLKWERGTDEQFFGPGTRLTVL.

This clonotype occurred a few times. The rearrangement uses TRBV15 and TRBJ2-5; D is unresolved. CDR3 length equals 16 residues. V was cut by 0 bases and J by 5 bases, with 16 bases left in between. Germline V gene data show CDR1 as LNHNV and CDR2 as YYDKDF (reference sequence). Written as DNA, the CDR3 is TGTGCCACCAGCAGAGAGGGCGTTCGATTATCGGAGACCCAGTACTTC. Encoded protein: CATSREGVRLSETQYF.

This clonotype was found many times. The chain recombines TRBV10-3 with TRBJ1-2, with 7 bases fitting TRBD1. The CDR3 consists of 13 residues. Germline lookup yields CDR1 ENHRY and CDR2 SYGVKD. V lost 9 bases to trimming and J lost 0 bases; unmatched junction nucleotides: 4. The CDR3 DNA reads TGTGCCATTGCCGGACAGGCTAACTATGGCTACACCTTC. This gives the protein CAIAGQANYGYTF.

This clonotype has only a few counts. This chain joins TRBV5-1 and TRBJ2-2; D not certain. Trimming took off 3 bases at V and 1 base at J, with 10 bases between the two ends. The CDR3 totals 15 residues. From germline, CDR1 is SGHRS and CDR2 YFSETQ. CDR3 sequence (DNA): TGCGCCAGCAGCTCTAGAATGGAGAACACCGGGGAGCTGTTTTTT. Translating gives CASSSRMENTGELFF.

The V call is TRBV6-6, the J call TRBJ2-5; a possible D gene is TRBD2 (6 bases). Germline CDR1 MNHNY, CDR2 SVGAGI (reference sequence). The V gene lost 5 bases and the J gene lost 5 bases, with 15 bases spanning the gap. CDR3 length: 14 residues. CDR3 sequence reads: CASSELALRETQYF. The CDR3 DNA is TGTGCCAGCAGTGAACTAGCCCTCCGGGAGACCCAGTACTTC.

DNA for the CDR3: TGCGCCAGCAGTGAGAGAAGTTACGTC. Amino acid sequence: CASSERSYV. The genes are TRBV10-1 and TRBJ2-7; D call uncertain. This CDR3 spans 9 amino acids. With 2 bases removed from V and 13 bases from J, the gap between germline ends came to 6 bases. The V gene's germline CDR1 is WNHNN and CDR2 SYGVQD (reference sequence).

The J gene is TRBJ2-5, the V gene TRBV6-6, with D possibly being TRBD2 (6 bases). V lost 0 bases, J lost 5 bases, and 16 bases lay in between. The germline CDR1 and CDR2 sequences are MNHNY and SVGAGI (reference sequence). The CDR3 length is 16 residues. CDR3 DNA sequence: TGTGCCAGCAGTTACTCGACCTCCGGGAGCCGGGAGACCCAGTACTTC. As protein: CASSYSTSGSRETQYF.

This clonotype was seen only a few times. This chain joins TRBV5-1 and TRBJ2-7; the match to TRBD1 covers 10 bases. The CDR3 totals 16 residues. In germline, CDR1 is SGHRS, CDR2 YFSETQ. V lost 4 bases, J lost 5 bases, and 12 bases stayed unmatched. The CDR3 loop is CASSPLGTGVIHEQYF. CDR3 coding DNA: TGCGCCAGCAGCCCGCTCGGGACAGGGGTTATCCACGAGCAGTACTTC.

In its sample, this clonotype was seen a few times. J is TRBJ2-1 and V is TRBV7-3, with D possibly being TRBD2 (6 bases). V was shortened by 4 bases and J by 0 bases, with 13 bases between the two germline ends. The CDR3 has 16 residues. From germline, CDR1 is SGHTA and CDR2 FQGTGA. As DNA, the CDR3 is TGTGCCAGCAGCTCGTCGGCTAGCGACTCCTACAATGAGCAGTTCTTC. Translation gives CASSSSASDSYNEQFF.

The table lists this clonotype with a few counts. V is TRBV24-1 and J is TRBJ2-2, with TRBD1 matching 8 bases. The trim removed 2 bases at V and 3 bases at J, leaving 4 bases unmatched. The CDR3 is 16 residues long. Germline CDR1 is KGHDR and CDR2 is SFDVKD. The CDR3 region has the DNA TGTGCCACCAGTGATTATAGGACAGGGTACACCGGGGAGCTGTTTTTT. Residues: CATSDYRTGYTGELFF.

This clonotype was counted at least ten times. The J gene is TRBJ2-7, the V gene TRBV6-2 or TRBV6-3; D is ambiguous. The CDR3 is 11 residues long. Trimming took off 5 bases at V and 2 bases at J, with 4 bases between the two ends. Germline assignment: CDR1 MNHEY and CDR2 SVGEGT. The CDR3 sequence: CASSNTYEQYV. The DNA for the CDR3 is TGTGCCAGCAGTAATACCTACGAGCAGTACGTC.